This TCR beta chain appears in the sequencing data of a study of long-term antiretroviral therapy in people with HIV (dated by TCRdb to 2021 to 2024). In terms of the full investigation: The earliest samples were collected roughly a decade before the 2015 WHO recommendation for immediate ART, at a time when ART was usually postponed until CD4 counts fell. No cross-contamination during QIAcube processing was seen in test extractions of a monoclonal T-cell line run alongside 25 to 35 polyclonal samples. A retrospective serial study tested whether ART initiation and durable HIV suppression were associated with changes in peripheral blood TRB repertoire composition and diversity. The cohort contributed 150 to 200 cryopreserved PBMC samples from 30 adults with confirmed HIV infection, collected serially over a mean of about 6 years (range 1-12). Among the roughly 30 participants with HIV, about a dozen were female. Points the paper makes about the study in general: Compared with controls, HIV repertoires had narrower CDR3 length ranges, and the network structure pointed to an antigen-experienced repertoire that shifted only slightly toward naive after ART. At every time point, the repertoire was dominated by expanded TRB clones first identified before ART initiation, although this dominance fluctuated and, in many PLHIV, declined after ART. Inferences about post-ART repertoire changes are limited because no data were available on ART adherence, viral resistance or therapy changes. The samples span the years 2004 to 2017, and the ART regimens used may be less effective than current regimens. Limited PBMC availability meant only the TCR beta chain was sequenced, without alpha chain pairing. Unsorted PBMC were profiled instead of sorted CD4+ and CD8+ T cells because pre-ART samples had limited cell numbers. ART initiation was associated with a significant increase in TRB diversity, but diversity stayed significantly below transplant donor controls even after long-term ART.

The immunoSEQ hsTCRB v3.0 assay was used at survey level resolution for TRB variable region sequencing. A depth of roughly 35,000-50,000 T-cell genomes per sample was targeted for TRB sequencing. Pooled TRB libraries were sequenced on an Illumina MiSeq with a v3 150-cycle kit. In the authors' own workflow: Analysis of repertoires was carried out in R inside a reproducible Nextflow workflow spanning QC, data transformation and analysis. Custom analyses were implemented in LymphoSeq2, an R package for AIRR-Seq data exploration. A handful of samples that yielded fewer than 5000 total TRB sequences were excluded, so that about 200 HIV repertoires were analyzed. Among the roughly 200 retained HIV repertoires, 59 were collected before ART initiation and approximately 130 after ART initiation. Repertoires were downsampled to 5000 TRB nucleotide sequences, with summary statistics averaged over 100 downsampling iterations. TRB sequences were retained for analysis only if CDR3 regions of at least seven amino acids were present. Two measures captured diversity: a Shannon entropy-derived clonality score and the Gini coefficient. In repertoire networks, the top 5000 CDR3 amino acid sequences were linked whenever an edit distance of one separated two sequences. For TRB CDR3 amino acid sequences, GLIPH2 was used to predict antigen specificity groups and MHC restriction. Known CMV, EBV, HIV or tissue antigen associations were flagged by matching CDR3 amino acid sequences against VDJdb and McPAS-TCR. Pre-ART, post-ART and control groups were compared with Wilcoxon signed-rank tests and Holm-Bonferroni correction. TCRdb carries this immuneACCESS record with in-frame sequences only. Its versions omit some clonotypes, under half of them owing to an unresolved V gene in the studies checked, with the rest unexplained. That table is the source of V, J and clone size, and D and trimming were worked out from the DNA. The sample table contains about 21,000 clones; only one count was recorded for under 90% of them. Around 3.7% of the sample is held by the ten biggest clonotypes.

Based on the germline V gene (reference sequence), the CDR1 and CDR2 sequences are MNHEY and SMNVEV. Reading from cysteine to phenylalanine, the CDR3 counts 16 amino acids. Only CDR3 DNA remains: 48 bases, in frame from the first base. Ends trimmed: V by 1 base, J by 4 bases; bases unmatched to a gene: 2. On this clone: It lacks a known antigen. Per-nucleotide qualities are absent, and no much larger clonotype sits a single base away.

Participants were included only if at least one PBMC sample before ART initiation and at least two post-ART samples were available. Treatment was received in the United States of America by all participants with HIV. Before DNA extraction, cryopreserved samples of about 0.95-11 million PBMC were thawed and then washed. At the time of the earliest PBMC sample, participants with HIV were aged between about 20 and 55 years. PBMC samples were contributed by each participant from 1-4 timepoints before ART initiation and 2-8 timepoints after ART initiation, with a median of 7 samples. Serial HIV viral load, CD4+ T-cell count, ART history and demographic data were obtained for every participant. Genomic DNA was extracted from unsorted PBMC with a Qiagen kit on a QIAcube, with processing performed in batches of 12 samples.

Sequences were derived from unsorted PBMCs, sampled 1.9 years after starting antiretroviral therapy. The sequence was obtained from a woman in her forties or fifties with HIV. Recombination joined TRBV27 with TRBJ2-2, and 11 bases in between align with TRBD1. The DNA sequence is TGTGCCAGCAGTTTATATGGGACAGGGGGCACCGGGGAGCTGTTTTTT. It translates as CASSLYGTGGTGELFF.